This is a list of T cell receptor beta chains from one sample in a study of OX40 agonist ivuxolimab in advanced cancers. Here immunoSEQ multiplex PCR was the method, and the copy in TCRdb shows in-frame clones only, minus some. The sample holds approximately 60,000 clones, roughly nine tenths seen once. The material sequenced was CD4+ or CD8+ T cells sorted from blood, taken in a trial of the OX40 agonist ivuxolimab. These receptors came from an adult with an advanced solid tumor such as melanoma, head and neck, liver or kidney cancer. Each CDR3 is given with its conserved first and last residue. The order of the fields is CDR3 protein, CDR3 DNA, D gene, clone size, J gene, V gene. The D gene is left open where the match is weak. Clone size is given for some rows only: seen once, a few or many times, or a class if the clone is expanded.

CSVTGGRNFVYTF | TGCAGCGTTACAGGGGGCCGAAACTTTGTCTACACCTTC | TRBD1 | NA | TRBJ1-2 | TRBV29-1
CASSLIWGRDRAQHF | TGTGCCAGCAGTTTAATTTGGGGGCGTGACCGGGCCCAGCATTTT | NA | NA | TRBJ1-5 | TRBV28
CASSLGVASTSTDTQYF | TGTGCCAGCAGTTTAGGAGTGGCGTCTACTAGCACAGATACGCAGTATTTT | NA | once | TRBJ2-3 | TRBV28
CASSEGRGNEKLFF | TGTGCCAGCAGTGAGGGCAGGGGAAACGAAAAACTGTTTTTT | NA | NA | TRBJ1-4 | TRBV2
CASSLGGRVRTGYTF | TGTGCCAGCAGCTTAGGAGGCAGGGTGAGGACTGGCTACACCTTC | NA | NA | TRBJ1-2 | TRBV5-6
CASSIVPNQPQHF | TGTGCCAGTAGTATAGTGCCCAATCAGCCCCAGCATTTT | NA | NA | TRBJ1-5 | TRBV19
CASSEVNSGLVNTEAFF | TGTGCCAGCAGTGAAGTAAATTCGGGGCTAGTGAACACTGAAGCTTTCTTT | NA | NA | TRBJ1-1 | TRBV2
CASSSLLDRVGYGYTF | TGTGCCAGCAGTTCGCTCCTGGACAGGGTAGGCTATGGCTACACCTTC | TRBD1 | NA | TRBJ1-2 | TRBV27
CAHGRGQYTGELFF | TGTGCCCACGGGAGGGGGCAGTACACCGGGGAGCTGTTTTTT | NA | many | TRBJ2-2 | TRBV6-6
CASSLSGGGNYGYTF | TGTGCCAGCAGTTTATCTGGGGGAGGCAACTATGGCTACACCTTC | NA | NA | TRBJ1-2 | TRBV27
CASSLGLSDEQYF | TGTGCCAGCAGCCTCGGACTATCCGACGAGCAGTACTTC | NA | NA | TRBJ2-7 | TRBV11-2
CASSLRDSYYNEQFF | TGCGCCAGCAGCCTCCGGGACAGCTATTACAATGAGCAGTTCTTC | TRBD1 | NA | TRBJ2-1 | TRBV4-1
CASSLGDTGELFF | TGTGCCAGCAGCTTGGGAGATACCGGGGAGCTGTTTTTT | NA | NA | TRBJ2-2 | TRBV5-6
CASSMGTSGSRWVETQYF | TGTGCCAGTAGTATGGGGACTAGCGGGAGTCGTTGGGTAGAGACCCAGTACTTC | TRBD2 | NA | TRBJ2-5 | TRBV19
CASSQDRGLPYEQYF | TGCGCCAGCAGCCAAGACAGGGGGCTGCCCTACGAGCAGTACTTC | TRBD1 | NA | TRBJ2-7 | TRBV4-1
CASSLTGSVAEAFF | TGTGCCAGCAGTCTTACAGGGTCTGTCGCTGAAGCTTTCTTT | NA | NA | TRBJ1-1 | TRBV27
CASSLRETGNTIYF | TGTGCCAGCAGCTTAAGGGAAACTGGAAACACCATATATTTT | NA | NA | TRBJ1-3 | TRBV7-2
CASSFGGLTEAFF | TGTGCCAGCAGTTTCGGGGGCCTCACTGAAGCTTTCTTT | NA | NA | TRBJ1-1 | TRBV27
CANSGTEAFF | TGTGCCAACTCTGGCACTGAAGCTTTCTTT | NA | NA | TRBJ1-1 | TRBV2
CASSLVTNNEQFF | TGTGCCAGCAGCTTAGTCACGAACAATGAGCAGTTCTTC | NA | NA | TRBJ2-1 | TRBV11-2
CASSESTNTEAFF | TGCGCCAGCAGTGAGTCGACCAACACTGAAGCTTTCTTT | NA | NA | TRBJ1-1 | TRBV10-1
CASSLVGNSPLHF | TGTGCCAGCAGCTTGGTGGGAAATTCACCCCTCCACTTT | NA | NA | TRBJ1-6 | TRBV5-8
CASRGGGGYQETQYF | TGTGCCAGCCGGGGAGGCGGGGGGTACCAAGAGACCCAGTACTTC | TRBD2 | NA | TRBJ2-5 | TRBV7-2
CASSQEWTVRTVKETQYF | TGTGCCAGCAGCCAAGAATGGACCGTAAGGACAGTAAAAGAGACCCAGTACTTC | NA | NA | TRBJ2-5 | TRBV4-2
CATSGLKGMNTEAFF | TGTGCCACCAGCGGACTAAAGGGAATGAACACTGAAGCTTTCTTT | NA | NA | TRBJ1-1 | TRBV15
CASSSGTWNTEAFF | TGTGCCAGCAGTTCGGGGACGTGGAACACTGAAGCTTTCTTT | NA | NA | TRBJ1-1 | TRBV27
CASRWGATEAFF | TGCGCCAGCAGATGGGGGGCAACTGAAGCTTTCTTT | NA | NA | TRBJ1-1 | TRBV5-1
CASSLGLTSGSSYEQYF | TGTGCCAGCAGCTTAGGCCTGACTAGCGGTAGCTCCTACGAGCAGTACTTC | TRBD2 | NA | TRBJ2-7 | TRBV7-2
CASSLLTSGGPNTGELFF | TGTGCCAGCAGCTTACTGACTAGCGGGGGCCCAAACACCGGGGAGCTGTTTTTT | TRBD2 | NA | TRBJ2-2 | TRBV5-6
CASSQVHLSYAYGYTF | TGTGCCAGCAGCCAAGTTCATCTCAGTTACGCCTATGGCTACACCTTC | NA | NA | TRBJ1-2 | TRBV14
CASSVGGASDTQYF | TGTGCCAGCAGCGTAGGGGGGGCTTCAGATACGCAGTATTTT | NA | NA | TRBJ2-3 | TRBV9
CASRGSSYEQYF | TGTGCCAGCAGGGGTAGCTCCTACGAGCAGTACTTC | NA | NA | TRBJ2-7 | TRBV2
CASSLWDRISYEQYF | TGTGCCAGCAGCTTATGGGACCGCATCTCCTACGAGCAGTACTTC | NA | medium-sized | TRBJ2-7 | TRBV11-2
CASSLSAQDSEQYF | TGTGCCAGCAGCTTATCTGCCCAGGATTCTGAGCAGTACTTC | NA | NA | TRBJ2-7 | TRBV7-2
CATVTGAAGELFF | TGTGCCACCGTTACAGGGGCGGCCGGGGAGCTGTTTTTT | TRBD1 | NA | TRBJ2-2 | TRBV6-1
CASTGGQGAYEQYF | TGTGCCAGCACCGGCGGACAGGGCGCCTACGAGCAGTACTTC | TRBD1 | NA | TRBJ2-7 | TRBV27
CASSLGPTYEQYF | TGTGCCAGCAGTTTAGGACCCACCTACGAGCAGTACTTC | NA | once | TRBJ2-7 | TRBV27
CASSPPPGLEETQYF | TGTGCCAGCTCACCACCGCCCGGGCTGGAAGAGACCCAGTACTTC | NA | NA | TRBJ2-5 | TRBV18
CASSPPGGGYYGYTF | TGTGCCAGCAGCCCCCCGGGTGGGGGATACTATGGCTACACCTTC | NA | NA | TRBJ1-2 | TRBV9
CAWSVAGGSYEQYF | TGTGCCTGGAGTGTGGCAGGGGGCTCCTACGAGCAGTACTTC | TRBD1 | once | TRBJ2-7 | TRBV30
CASSLVPYNEQFF | TGTGCCAGCAGTTTAGTTCCCTACAATGAGCAGTTCTTC | NA | NA | TRBJ2-1 | TRBV28
CASSLAGLAGTDTQYF | TGTGCCAGCAGCTTAGCAGGACTAGCGGGCACAGATACGCAGTATTTT | TRBD2 | once | TRBJ2-3 | TRBV13
CASRFRAQGFYTEAFF | TGCGCCAGCCGATTTCGGGCTCAGGGGTTTTACACTGAAGCTTTCTTT | NA | NA | TRBJ1-1 | TRBV5-1
CASSPPHQGEGYTF | TGTGCCAGCTCACCACCGCACCAGGGGGAAGGCTACACCTTC | TRBD1 | NA | TRBJ1-2 | TRBV18
CASSLVWGTLYF | TGTGCCAGCAGTTTAGTCTGGGGCACTCTTTACTTC | NA | NA | TRBJ2-7 | TRBV27
CASASGTRRYEQFF | TGTGCCAGCGCCTCCGGGACTAGGCGGTATGAGCAGTTCTTC | TRBD2 | NA | TRBJ2-1 | TRBV27
CATSGRSSYEQYF | TGTGCCACCAGCGGTCGGAGCTCCTACGAGCAGTACTTC | NA | NA | TRBJ2-7 | TRBV15
CASSLQGPGTEAFF | TGTGCCAGCAGCTTACAGGGTCCTGGCACTGAAGCTTTCTTT | NA | NA | TRBJ1-1 | TRBV13
CSVEESLEGLGGWWTQYF | TGCAGCGTTGAAGAGAGTCTGGAGGGACTTGGTGGGTGGTGGACCCAGTACTTC | NA | NA | TRBJ2-5 | TRBV29-1